The 27 T cell receptor beta chains below all came from one sample that was sequenced in a study of blood T cells in healthy people across ages. Using a J-beta primer mix together with a sample-barcoded 5' primer, a second PCR was run for roughly 6 to 12 cycles. Using its own MiXCR run on the 5' RACE reads, TCRdb lists one record per CDR3 protein. The data show approximately 2,000,000 distinct CDR3 sequences, with roughly two fifths seen just once and 20% to 25% held by the top ten. Sample: blood. The receptor set was obtained from a human donor in good health.

This clonotype was observed a handful of times. The chain employs TRBV5-1 and TRBJ2-4; weak D call: TRBD1 (8 bases). Trimming took 1 base from V and 13 from J, leaving 21 bases between them. The CDR3 has 15 residues. Germline V CDR1 and CDR2: SGHRS, YFSETQ. Here the CDR3 reads CASSLYGQGGYEQYF. The CDR3 coding sequence is TGCGCCAGCAGCTTGTATGGACAGGGAGGGTATGAGCAGTACTTC.

The V and J genes are TRBV29-1 and TRBJ1-1, with TRBD1 as a possible D gene (5 bases). CDR3 length equals 13 residues. The germline V gene has CDR1 SQVTM and CDR2 ANQGSEA. V dropped 6 bases and J dropped 6 bases, with 17 bases sitting between them. The CDR3 protein is CSVGTAGGAEAFF. In nucleotides, the CDR3 is TGCAGCGTGGGGACGGCGGGAGGCGCTGAAGCTTTCTTT. The variable domain in full, completed from reference TRBV29-1 and TRBJ1-1, reads SAVISQKPSRDICQRGTSLTIQCQVDSQVTMMFWYRQQPGQSLTLIATANQGSEATYESGFVIDKFPISRPNLTFSTLTVSNMSPEDSSIYLCSVGTAGGAEAFFGQGTRLTVV.

The V gene is TRBV7-3, the J gene TRBJ1-3; D is undetermined. The CDR3 covers 14 residues. V lost 5 bases and J 1 base, leaving 9 bases between the germline ends. Germline V CDR1 and CDR2: SGHTA, FQGTGA. CDR3 sequence (DNA): TGTGCCAGCAGCGTAAATCCATCTGGAAACACCATATATTTT. It encodes CASSVNPSGNTIYF.

This clonotype appeared a few times. This chain uses TRBV24-1 with TRBJ2-4; D call uncertain. CDR3 length: 15 amino acids. The germline gives CDR1 KGHDR, CDR2 SFDVKD. V lost 3 bases and J 7 bases, leaving 15 bases between the germline ends. CDR3 sequence: CATSDPGGPGNIQYF. CDR3 coding DNA: TGTGCCACCAGTGATCCGGGCGGTCCGGGCAACATTCAGTACTTC.

The rearrangement joins TRBV5-1 to TRBJ2-2; D is tentatively TRBD1 or TRBD2 (6 bases each). The CDR3 contains 15 residues. Trimming left V 6 bases short and J 5 bases short, with 17 bases between. Germline CDR1 is SGHRS and CDR2 is YFSETQ. The CDR3 loop reads CASNPLWGATGELFF. CDR3 in DNA: TGCGCCAGCAACCCCCTTTGGGGGGCTACCGGGGAGCTGTTTTTT. The variable domain in full, completed from reference TRBV5-1 and TRBJ2-2, reads KAGVTQTPRYLIKTRGQQVTLSCSPISGHRSVSWYQQTPGQGLQFLFEYFSETQRNKGNFPGRFSGRQFSNSRSEMNVSTLELGDSALYLCASNPLWGATGELFFGEGSRLTVL.

The chain recombines TRBV13 with TRBJ2-7; TRBD1 matches at 8 bases. CDR3 size: 15 residues. The junction had 13 bases not matched to a gene; V was cut back by 7 bases and J by 5 bases. Germline CDR1 reads PRHDT; CDR2 reads FYEKMQ (reference sequence). CDR3 nucleotides: TGTGCCAGCAACCTTAGGACAGGGTCCGGGAACGAGCAGTACTTC. Protein product: CASNLRTGSGNEQYF.

CDR3 residues: CASSLGTLDNSPLHF. The DNA of the CDR3 is TGTGCCAGCAGCCTTGGGACGCTTGATAATTCACCCCTCCACTTT. The chain employs TRBV7-2 and TRBJ1-6, with D tentatively TRBD1 (5 bases). The V end was cut by 5 bases, the J end by 5 bases, with 13 bases between. The CDR3 has 15 residues. In germline, CDR1 is SGHTA, CDR2 FQGNSA.

This clonotype was detected a few times. This rearrangement joins TRBV7-2 to TRBJ1-2; D may be TRBD1 (5 bases). Germline assignment: CDR1 SGHTA and CDR2 FQGNSA. This CDR3 is 14 amino acids long. The germline V and J ends were trimmed by 4 bases and 3 bases, with 12 bases remaining between them. CDR3 bases: TGTGCCAGCAGCTACTCCAGGGATCACTATGGCTACACCTTC. As protein: CASSYSRDHYGYTF.

In this sample, this clonotype turned up many times. The chain is built from TRBV20-1 and TRBJ2-7; 9 bases are shared with TRBD2. Germline V lookup: CDR1 DFQATT, CDR2 SNEGSKA (reference sequence). The CDR3 loop spans 13 amino acids. J was trimmed by 3 bases and V by 6 bases; bases with no gene match: 6. This CDR3 reads CSARGGAFYEQYF. The CDR3, as DNA: TGCAGTGCACGCGGGGGGGCCTTCTACGAGCAGTACTTC.

The sample holds one count of this clonotype. The chain uses TRBV6-5 and TRBJ1-2; D remains ambiguous. This CDR3 contains 15 residues. The germline V gene has CDR1 MNHEY and CDR2 SVGAGI. V dropped 6 bases and J dropped 6 bases, with 20 bases sitting between them. In DNA, the CDR3 is TGTGCCAGCAGGGAAGACACCGGGTCCCTAAATGGCTACACCTTC. Residues: CASREDTGSLNGYTF.

In this sample, this clonotype turned up a few times. The chain uses TRBV29-1 and TRBJ1-5; D is uncertain. Trimming cost V 6 bases and J 5 bases, with 17 bases left between them. The length of the CDR3 is 14 residues. The germline gives CDR1 SQVTM, CDR2 ANQGSEA. The CDR3 nucleotides are TGCAGCGTGGCAACCGCAAACAACCATCAGCCCCAGCATTTT. This sequence encodes CSVATANNHQPQHF.

This clonotype has a handful of counts. This sequence joins TRBV7-9 and TRBJ1-6; 11 bases match TRBD1. CDR3 length: 14 amino acids. In germline, CDR1 is SEHNR, CDR2 FQNEAQ (reference sequence). The junction had 1 base not matched to a gene; V was cut back by 5 bases and J by 7 bases. The CDR3 spells CASSRTGGNSPLHF. The CDR3 nucleotides are TGTGCCAGCAGCCGGACAGGGGGCAATTCACCCCTCCACTTT.

This clonotype was found once. This chain links TRBV2 with TRBJ2-4; 7 bases align to TRBD2. CDR1 and CDR2 from the germline V gene are SNHLY and FYNNEI. V dropped 10 bases and J dropped 13; count of bases not matched to a gene: 19. The CDR3 is made up of 14 amino acids. For the CDR3, the DNA is TGTGCCACATTGGAACGGGGGGATTTGGGGGAGCAGTACTTC. It codes for CATLERGDLGEQYF.

This clonotype was observed at least ten times. V is TRBV5-5 and J is TRBJ2-5, with D perhaps matching TRBD2 (6 bases). V was cut by 2 bases and J by 4 bases, with 9 bases left in between. Germline CDR1 and CDR2: SGHKS and YYEKEE (reference sequence). The CDR3 totals 13 residues. In DNA, the CDR3 is TGTGCCAGCAGCTTACTAGCACCAGAGACCCAGTACTTC. Its translation: CASSLLAPETQYF. Combining the CDR3 with reference TRBV5-5 and TRBJ2-5 gives the whole variable domain DAGVTQSPTHLIKTRGQQVTLRCSPISGHKSVSWYQQVLGQGPQFIFQYYEKEERGRGNFPDRFSARQFPNYSSELNVNALLLGDSALYLCASSLLAPETQYFGPGTRLLVL.

V usage is TRBV12-3 or TRBV12-4 and J usage is TRBJ2-1, with D tentatively TRBD2 (6 bases). The V end lost 5 bases, the J end lost 3 bases, and 14 bases lay between the germline ends. There are 15 residues in the CDR3. In DNA form, the CDR3 reads TGTGCCAGCAGTGTGGCGGGGACCCTCTACAATGAGCAGTTCTTC. It encodes CASSVAGTLYNEQFF.

In this sample, this clonotype turned up a few times. The chain recombines TRBV11-2 with TRBJ1-3; possible D gene TRBD1, 6 bases. Deletions cut 7 bases from V and 8 bases from J, with 15 bases between. Germline lookup yields CDR1 SGHAT and CDR2 FQNNGV. CDR3 length equals 13 residues. CDR3 DNA sequence: TGTGCCAGCAACCCCCCCGGGGGGCACACCATATATTTT. Residues: CASNPPGGHTIYF.

The chain has TRBV6-6 and TRBJ1-2; 7 bases are shared with TRBD1. V dropped 2 bases and J dropped 4; count of bases not matched to a gene: 4. CDR3 length: 14 residues. In germline, CDR1 is MNHNY, CDR2 SVGAGI (reference sequence). As DNA, the CDR3 is TGTGCCAGCAGTTACCCTAGGACAGGCTATGGCTACACCTTC. Protein: CASSYPRTGYGYTF.

The chain links TRBV7-8 to TRBJ2-6, with TRBD1 matching 9 bases. V lost 4 bases and J lost 4; bases outside the gene matches: 8. Germline CDR1 SGHVS, CDR2 FQNEAQ. CDR3 length: 17 residues. CDR3 nucleotide sequence: TGTGCCAGCAGCTACGGGACAGGGAGGTCCGGGGCCAACGTCCTGACTTTC. Protein: CASSYGTGRSGANVLTF.

This clonotype was observed a few times. The chain combines TRBV5-4 with TRBJ2-5; TRBD1 agrees at 8 bases. The CDR3 has 17 residues. With 0 bases clipped from V and 2 bases from J, the junction kept 9 bases outside the gene matches. Germline values: CDR1 SGHNT, CDR2 YYREEE (reference sequence). The CDR3 reads CASSLDPGQGGQETQYF. In DNA, the CDR3 is TGTGCCAGCAGCTTGGATCCTGGACAGGGTGGACAAGAGACCCAGTACTTC.

This clonotype was recorded many times. The chain has TRBV7-9 and TRBJ2-7; no definite D call. Trimming cost V 2 bases and J 4 bases, with 9 bases left between them. The germline CDR1 and CDR2 sequences are SEHNR and FQNEAQ (reference sequence). The CDR3 totals 13 residues. The CDR3 DNA follows: TGTGCCAGCAGCTTATATGTCGCATACGAGCAGTACTTC. Its protein product is CASSLYVAYEQYF.

This clonotype turned up a few times. The genes are TRBV24-1 and TRBJ2-3; D unclear. The V gene's germline CDR1 is KGHDR and CDR2 SFDVKD. CDR3 length: 14 amino acids. Trimming removed 6 bases from V and 6 bases from J, with 15 bases in between. The CDR3 sequence: CATSPTPGADTQYF. CDR3 DNA sequence: TGTGCCACCAGTCCCACGCCAGGTGCGGATACGCAGTATTTT.

This clonotype was counted between two and nine times. The chain carries TRBV29-1 and TRBJ1-4, with a weak D call TRBD1 (6 bases). V lost 8 bases and J 7 bases, leaving 17 bases between the germline ends. In germline, CDR1 is SQVTM, CDR2 ANQGSEA. The CDR3 has 13 residues. The CDR3 region is CSCGGPMGEKLFF. In nucleotides, the CDR3 is TGCAGCTGCGGGGGCCCTATGGGTGAAAAACTGTTTTTT. The full variable domain, with the rest looked up from reference TRBV29-1 and TRBJ1-4, is SAVISQKPSRDICQRGTSLTIQCQVDSQVTMMFWYRQQPGQSLTLIATANQGSEATYESGFVIDKFPISRPNLTFSTLTVSNMSPEDSSIYLCSCGGPMGEKLFFGSGTQLSVL.

This clonotype was seen only a few times. The V and J genes are TRBV5-1 and TRBJ1-2; no clear D. Germline V gene data show CDR1 as SGHRS and CDR2 as YFSETQ. This CDR3 spans 15 amino acids. The V end was cut by 4 bases, the J end by 4 bases, with 17 bases between. The CDR3 DNA reads TGCGCCAGCAGCATCTCCCCAGGTTCTGGCTATGGCTACACCTTC. This gives the protein CASSISPGSGYGYTF.

V is TRBV29-1 and J is TRBJ2-1; a possible D gene is TRBD2 (6 bases). The J call may be wrong; the DNA end is better matched by TRBJ2-7. This CDR3 contains 15 residues. The germline V gene has CDR1 SQVTM and CDR2 ANQGSEA. The CDR3, as DNA: TGCAGCGTTGTTGCAGCGGGCCTTCTATACAATGAGCAGTACTTC. Its protein is CSVVAAGLLYNEQYF.

The chain couples TRBV6-2 or TRBV6-3 to TRBJ2-1; D gene uncertain. Germline-derived CDR1 and CDR2 are MNHEY and SVGEGT. The V end lost 4 bases, the J end lost 5 bases, and 15 bases lay between the germline ends. The CDR3 length is 15 residues. The CDR3 sequence: CASSSRLTGNNEQFF. Written as DNA, the CDR3 is TGTGCCAGCAGTTCGAGGCTGACGGGTAACAATGAGCAGTTCTTC.

In DNA, the CDR3 is TGTGCCAGCAGCCAAGTTTGGTCGACGGAGGGATTGCGCTACACCTTC. This codes for CASSQVWSTEGLRYTF. The chain links TRBV14 to TRBJ1-2, with D unresolved. The CDR3 runs 16 residues. Per the germline V gene, CDR1 is SGHDN and CDR2 is FVKESK. Trimming took off 1 base at V and 9 bases at J, with 21 bases between the two ends. The full variable domain, its missing parts supplied by reference TRBV14 and TRBJ1-2, is EAGVTQFPSHSVIEKGQTVTLRCDPISGHDNLYWYRRVMGKEIKFLLHFVKESKQDESGMPNNRFLAERTGGTYSTLKVQPAELEDSGVYFCASSQVWSTEGLRYTFGSGTRLTVV.

V usage is TRBV20-1 and J usage is TRBJ2-7; D perhaps matches TRBD1 (5 bases). CDR1 and CDR2 (germline): DFQATT, SNEGSKA (reference sequence). CDR3 length: 14 residues. V lost 6 bases to trimming and J lost 0 bases, with 15 bases between them. The CDR3 loop reads CSAQPTVVSYEQYF. CDR3 sequence (DNA): TGCAGTGCCCAGCCGACAGTCGTCTCCTACGAGCAGTACTTC.